The sequence of this T cell receptor (beta chain) was determined in a study of blood T cell repertoires in COVID-19. On the study more broadly: The samples span acute and convalescent COVID-19 from the United States, Italy and Spain. PBMCs, B-cell-depleted T cells, or T cells were the source of the cDNA or gDNA that made up the material.

As originally analysed: Scientists estimated how many nucleated cells there were by amplifying reference gene primers. Assay used: immunoSEQ multiplex PCR; TCRdb lists only in-frame clones, some missing. V and J calls and clone size come straight from that table; D and trimming were deduced from the DNA. The sample lists roughly 100,000 clones, over 55% occurring once. V was cut by 2 bases and J by 7 bases, with 14 bases left in between. Germline CDR1 MNHNS, CDR2 SASEGT. CDR3 length equals 15 residues. The specimen was peripheral blood. This clonotype originated in a human donor with acute or convalescent COVID-19. The donor label of this sample is uncertain. The rearrangement links TRBV6-1 to TRBJ1-4; D is undetermined. CDR3 sequence: CASSELGDPGEKLFF. The CDR3 nucleotides are TGTGCCAGCAGTGAACTAGGTGACCCGGGTGAAAAACTGTTTTTT.